The next 7 T cell receptor beta chains were all read from a single sample in a study of T cell responses to AZD1222 COVID-19 vaccine. Profiling relied on immunoSEQ multiplex PCR, and the TCRdb table lists in-frame clones only, not all of them. The repertoire has 110,000 or so clones, 88% of them found once; the top ten carry approximately 3.4%. The source material was peripheral blood, sampled 28 days after the second AZD1222 dose. The receptor source for this set is an adult who received the AZD1222 COVID-19 vaccine.

The chain recombines TRBV21-1 with TRBJ1-1. TRBV21-1 is a pseudogene. The CDR3 extends over 11 amino acids. In nucleotides, the CDR3 is TGTGCCACCGGGGGGGGGCTCTCAGCTTTCTTT. It yields the protein CATGGGLSAFF.

This rearrangement joins TRBV5-6 to TRBJ1-2, with no clear D. The length of the CDR3 is 14 residues. CDR1 and CDR2 (germline): SGHDT, YYEEEE. V lost 0 bases to trimming and J lost 5 bases, with 11 bases between them. In nucleotides, the CDR3 is TGTGCCAGCAGCTTGGGTTCGCGGGGATATGGCTACACCTTC. Protein: CASSLGSRGYGYTF.

The chain links TRBV9 to TRBJ2-3; 11 nucleotides match TRBD2. CDR1 and CDR2 (germline): SGDLS, YYNGEE. Trimming took 3 bases from V and 3 from J; bases not matched to a gene: 6. This CDR3 comprises 16 residues. The CDR3 spells CASSGIAGGLTDTQYF. DNA for the CDR3: TGTGCCAGCAGCGGTATAGCGGGGGGGCTAACAGATACGCAGTATTTT.

J is TRBJ2-1 and V is TRBV25-1; D is unresolved. V was shortened by 6 bases and J by 1 base, with 16 bases between the two germline ends. The germline gives CDR1 MGHDK, CDR2 SYGVNS. The CDR3 spans 16 residues. CDR3 amino acids: CASSPQVARSYNEQFF. CDR3 in DNA: TGTGCCAGCAGCCCCCAGGTCGCCCGGTCCTACAATGAGCAGTTCTTC.

J is TRBJ2-7 and V is TRBV9; D unresolved. Germline assignment: CDR1 SGDLS and CDR2 YYNGEE. The CDR3 length is 14 residues. V gave up 0 bases and J gave up 5 bases, with 12 bases separating them. The CDR3 loop reads CASSVAGVYDEQYF. DNA for the CDR3: TGTGCCAGCAGCGTAGCTGGGGTTTACGACGAGCAGTACTTC.

This clone was recorded once. The chain is built from TRBV10-3 and TRBJ2-5, with 7 bases lining up with TRBD2. Germline V gives CDR1 ENHRY, CDR2 SYGVKD. Trimming cost V 3 bases and J 1 base; bases outside gene matches: 5. CDR3 length equals 15 residues. CDR3 sequence reads: CAISDRASGQETQYF. CDR3 nucleotides: TGTGCCATCAGTGACAGGGCTAGCGGCCAAGAGACCCAGTACTTC.

This chain uses TRBV5-1 with TRBJ1-5; 9 bases map to TRBD1. The CDR3 has 14 residues. Germline CDR1 and CDR2: SGHRS and YFSETQ. Trimming removed 2 bases from V and 7 bases from J; junction bases left unmatched: 4. CDR3 loop: CASSFDRGDQPQHF. CDR3 DNA sequence: TGCGCCAGCAGCTTTGACAGGGGGGACCAGCCCCAGCATTTT.